This T cell receptor beta chain was documented in a study of T cell responses to AZD1222 COVID-19 vaccine. Using immunoSEQ multiplex PCR, the repertoire was profiled, and TCRdb retains in-frame clones only, with some absent. Of fewer than 200,000 clones listed, 94% are singletons. CDR1 is SGDLS and CDR2 is YYNGEE in the germline V gene. V was shortened by 2 bases and J by 2 bases, with 8 bases between the two germline ends. The CDR3 sequence is 13 residues long. The sequence was collected from an adult who received the AZD1222 COVID-19 vaccine. V and J are TRBV9 and TRBJ2-7; D remains unclear. Source: peripheral blood, taken 28 days after the second AZD1222 dose. CDR3 amino acids: CASSVGSTYEQYF. Here the CDR3 DNA reads TGTGCCAGCAGCGTCGGCAGCACCTACGAGCAGTACTTC.